The 29 T cell receptor beta chains given below trace back to one sample, sequenced in a study of T-cell reconstitution after alpha-beta-depleted transplantation in children. For TCRbeta, the library was prepared with unique molecular identifiers. TCRdb used MiXCR to reprocess the PCR reads, holding one entry per CDR3 protein. Seen here are about 6,200 distinct CDR3 sequences, under 15% observed once, and the top ten hold over 5%. Sample: PBMCs, taken before TCRalphabeta/CD19-depleted stem cell transplant. Receptors were obtained from a boy younger than 18 with acute lymphoblastic leukemia, due to receive a stem cell transplant.

This clonotype is medium-sized in the sample. The chain links TRBV6-5 to TRBJ1-1; 7 bases map to TRBD1. Per the germline V gene, CDR1 is MNHEY and CDR2 is SVGAGI. This CDR3 spans 14 amino acids. Trimming took 6 bases from V and 2 from J; bases not matched to a gene: 6. The CDR3 region is CASSSTGSNTEAFF. The DNA of the CDR3 is TGTGCCAGCAGCTCGACAGGGTCAAACACTGAAGCTTTCTTT.

This clonotype is medium-sized within its sample. The chain recombines TRBV2 with TRBJ2-7; 7 bases match TRBD1. Germline lookup yields CDR1 SNHLY and CDR2 FYNNEI. This CDR3 comprises 13 residues. Trimming cost V 6 bases and J 2 bases; bases outside gene matches: 4. The CDR3, as DNA: TGTGCCAGCAGCGTCGGACAGGCCTACGAGCAGTACTTC. Amino acid sequence: CASSVGQAYEQYF.

This clonotype is labeled medium-sized. The V gene is TRBV4-3, the J gene TRBJ2-7; tentative D call: TRBD2 (5 bases). Germline lookup yields CDR1 LGHNA and CDR2 YSLEER. V dropped 1 base and J dropped 2 bases, with 9 bases sitting between them. This CDR3 region has 14 residues. The CDR3 sequence is CASSQVEGPYEQYF. The CDR3, as DNA: TGCGCCAGCAGCCAAGTAGAGGGTCCCTACGAGCAGTACTTC.

This clonotype is judged medium-sized (0.01 to 0.1%). The chain recombines TRBV7-2 with TRBJ2-5, with TRBD2 matching 9 bases. The germline V gene has CDR1 SGHTA and CDR2 FQGNSA. The CDR3 runs 14 residues. The V segment lost 1 base and the J segment 5 bases; nucleotides outside the gene matches: 2. The CDR3 DNA follows: TGTGCCAGCAGCTTAGGCGGGAGGGGTGAGACCCAGTACTTC. Translation: CASSLGGRGETQYF.

This clonotype is deemed medium-sized. This sequence joins TRBV7-2 and TRBJ1-1, with 9 bases lining up with TRBD1. Germline loops: CDR1 SGHTA, CDR2 FQGNSA. CDR3 length: 19 amino acids. V lost 5 bases to trimming and J lost 0 bases; unmatched junction nucleotides: 16. The CDR3 DNA is TGTGCCAGCAGCCCCAACGACAGGGGGGGAAGGGCCGTGAACACTGAAGCTTTCTTT. It translates to CASSPNDRGGRAVNTEAFF.

The table lists this clonotype with a few counts. The chain links TRBV5-4 to TRBJ2-3; 14 positions agree with TRBD2. Trimming at V came to 3 bases and at J to 3 bases, leaving 3 bases not matched to a gene. The CDR3 totals 16 residues. Germline loops: CDR1 SGHNT, CDR2 YYREEE (reference sequence). CDR3 sequence: CASSSGLAGVTDTQYF. Written as DNA, the CDR3 is TGTGCCAGCAGCTCGGGACTAGCGGGGGTAACAGATACGCAGTATTTT.

By share of the sample, this clonotype is medium-sized (0.01 to 0.1%). The V call is TRBV13, the J call TRBJ1-1; D uncertain. The CDR3 contains 14 residues. From germline, CDR1 is PRHDT and CDR2 FYEKMQ (reference sequence). Trimming cost V 2 bases and J 5 bases, with 12 bases left between them. In DNA, the CDR3 is TGTGCCAGCAGCTTAAGAGGGTTGGGTACTGAAGCTTTCTTT. Its protein product is CASSLRGLGTEAFF.

By share of the sample, this clonotype is medium-sized. The chain is built from TRBV7-9 and TRBJ2-7, with unresolved D. This CDR3 is 12 amino acids long. Germline V lookup: CDR1 SEHNR, CDR2 FQNEAQ (reference sequence). V lost 5 bases to trimming and J lost 5 bases, with 10 bases between them. As DNA, the CDR3 is TGTGCCAGCAGCCAGGTGGGAAACGAGCAGTACTTC. Amino acid sequence: CASSQVGNEQYF.

This clonotype is deemed medium-sized. The chain carries TRBV20-1 and TRBJ1-2; D ambiguous. The ends were cut back, 4 bases at V and 9 bases at J, with 18 bases in the middle. The CDR3 spans 13 residues. From germline, CDR1 is DFQATT and CDR2 SNEGSKA (reference sequence). The DNA for the CDR3 is TGCAGTGCTACAGTTTCGATAAGGACCAGCTACACCTTC. Its translation: CSATVSIRTSYTF.

This clonotype was seen a handful of times. This chain connects TRBV7-9 to TRBJ1-4; D remains unclear. Germline lookup yields CDR1 SEHNR and CDR2 FQNEAQ (reference sequence). V dropped 5 bases and J dropped 6 bases, with 13 bases sitting between them. CDR3 length equals 14 residues. The CDR3 protein is CASSTGLPYEKLFF. The CDR3 DNA is TGTGCCAGCAGCACCGGGCTCCCCTATGAAAAACTGTTTTTT.

This clonotype was observed a few times. The chain recombines TRBV11-2 with TRBJ1-6, with no clear D. Germline V gene data show CDR1 as SGHAT and CDR2 as FQNNGV. Trimming took off 5 bases at V and 7 bases at J, with 12 bases between the two ends. The CDR3 consists of 14 residues. The CDR3 spells CASSHPDLNSPLHF. CDR3 bases: TGTGCCAGCAGCCACCCAGATTTAAATTCACCCCTCCACTTT.

By share of the sample, this clonotype is medium-sized (0.01 to 0.1%). The V call is TRBV7-6, the J call TRBJ1-4; 9 nucleotides line up with TRBD1. V lost 0 bases, J lost 7 bases, and 6 bases stayed unmatched. This CDR3 comprises 16 residues. Germline V gives CDR1 SGHVS, CDR2 FNYEAQ. The CDR3 reads CASSLAVGQGGEKLFF. CDR3 nucleotides: TGTGCCAGCAGCTTAGCGGTGGGACAGGGTGGTGAAAAACTGTTTTTT.

By sample share, this clonotype is medium-sized. This chain uses TRBV20-1 with TRBJ2-1; D gene uncertain. The CDR3 covers 13 residues. The germline V and J ends were trimmed by 1 base and 5 bases, with 9 bases remaining between them. Germline V lookup: CDR1 DFQATT, CDR2 SNEGSKA (reference sequence). CDR3 loop: CSARGGSNNEQFF. CDR3 in DNA: TGCAGTGCTAGAGGGGGTAGTAACAATGAGCAGTTCTTC.

This clonotype was seen ten or more times. This sequence joins TRBV5-1 and TRBJ2-3, with 14 bases aligning to TRBD2. CDR3 length: 18 residues. V lost 4 bases and J lost 4; bases outside the gene matches: 11. Germline lookup yields CDR1 SGHRS and CDR2 YFSETQ. CDR3 in amino acids: CASSLRLAGGPGSDTQYF. In nucleotides, the CDR3 is TGCGCCAGCAGCCTCCGACTAGCGGGAGGGCCAGGGTCAGATACGCAGTATTTT.

In its sample, this clonotype ranks as medium-sized. The chain has TRBV6-1 and TRBJ2-5; either TRBD1 or TRBD2 may supply D (5 bases each). CDR3 size: 12 residues. Looked up from germline, CDR1 is MNHNS and CDR2 is SASEGT. The V end lost 6 bases, the J end lost 5 bases, and 10 bases lay between the germline ends. The CDR3 DNA follows: TGTGCCAGCAGCAACAGGAGGGAGACCCAGTACTTC. Translated, it gives CASSNRRETQYF.

This clonotype counts as medium-sized (0.01 to 0.1%). The CDR3 sequence: CASSAWVSTDTQYF. The CDR3, as DNA: TGTGCCAGCAGCGCCTGGGTGAGCACAGATACGCAGTATTTT. The rearrangement joins TRBV9 to TRBJ2-3; the D is unclear. The CDR3 loop spans 14 amino acids. Per germline, CDR1 SGDLS and CDR2 YYNGEE. The V and J ends lost 3 bases and 0 bases respectively, with 8 bases between them. Based on the CDR3 plus reference TRBV9 and TRBJ2-3, the full variable domain is DSGVTQTPKHLITATGQRVTLRCSPRSGDLSVYWYQQSLDQGLQFLIQYYNGEERAKGNILERFSAQQFPDLHSELNLSSLELGDSALYFCASSAWVSTDTQYFGPGTRLTVL.

By frequency in the sample, this clonotype is medium-sized (0.01 to 0.1%). V gene TRBV5-4 combines with J gene TRBJ2-1; possible D gene TRBD2, 10 bases. The CDR3 runs to 16 residues. Trimming removed 7 bases from V and 6 bases from J, with 23 bases in between. The V gene's germline CDR1 is SGHNT and CDR2 YYREEE (reference sequence). Here the CDR3 reads CASGQGKPSGSNEQFF. The DNA of the CDR3 is TGTGCCAGCGGACAGGGGAAACCTAGCGGGAGCAATGAGCAGTTCTTC.

This clonotype is medium-sized within its sample. This chain links TRBV5-5 with TRBJ2-1; D unresolved. CDR3 size: 16 residues. The germline V and J ends were trimmed by 3 bases and 0 bases, with 13 bases remaining between them. Germline CDR1 reads SGHKS; CDR2 reads YYEKEE (reference sequence). CDR3 in amino acids: CASSYDYTSSYNEQFF. CDR3 in DNA: TGTGCCAGCAGCTATGATTATACGTCCTCCTACAATGAGCAGTTCTTC.

This clonotype is medium-sized (0.01 to 0.1%). V and J are TRBV18 and TRBJ2-2; D gene uncertain. The CDR3 is made up of 12 amino acids. Germline CDR1 and CDR2: KGHSH and LQKENI. Trimming took off 4 bases at V and 2 bases at J, with 2 bases between the two ends. This CDR3 is CASSLNTGELFF. CDR3 bases: TGTGCCAGCTCACTCAACACCGGGGAGCTGTTTTTT.

V is TRBV10-3 and J is TRBJ2-7; maybe TRBD2 (7 bases). The DNA end is a closer match to TRBJ2-5, so the J assignment may be wrong. The CDR3 length is 13 residues. Germline V gene sequence: CDR1 ENHRY, CDR2 SYGVKD. CDR3 loop: CAISEHREGTQYF. Written as DNA, the CDR3 is TGTGCCATCAGTGAGCACAGGGAGGGGACCCAGTACTTC.

The chain is built from TRBV7-9 and TRBJ1-6, with 8 bases matching TRBD1. With 4 bases clipped from V and 6 bases from J, the junction kept 5 bases outside the gene matches. The CDR3 has 15 amino acids. Germline values: CDR1 SEHNR, CDR2 FQNEAQ (reference sequence). In nucleotides, the CDR3 is TGTGCCAGCAGCTCTTGGACAGGGAGTAATTCACCCCTCCACTTT. It specifies CASSSWTGSNSPLHF. Supplemented by reference TRBV7-9 and TRBJ1-6, the full variable domain reads DTGVSQNPRHKITKRGQNVTFRCDPISEHNRLYWYRQTLGQGPEFLTYFQNEAQLEKSRLLSDRFSAERPKGSFSTLEIQRTEQGDSAMYLCASSSWTGSNSPLHFGNGTRLTVT.

This clonotype was counted once. An end of the junction does not agree with germline; a read error may underlie this. The V and J genes are TRBV13 and TRBJ2-1, with 10 positions matching TRBD1. CDR1 PRHDT and CDR2 FYEKMQ come from the germline V gene (reference sequence). The CDR3 contains 16 residues. CDR3 nucleotide sequence: TGTGTCAGCAGCACCCTGGGACAGGGGTTGAATAGTGGGCAGTTCTTC. It is translated as CVSSTLGQGLNSGQFF. The whole variable domain, remainder taken from reference TRBV13 and TRBJ2-1, is AAGVIQSPRHLIKEKRETATLKCYPIPRHDTVYWYQQGPGQDPQFLISFYEKMQSDKGSIPDRFSAQQFSDYHSELNMSSLELGDSALYFCVSSTLGQGLNSGQFFGPGTRLTVL.

By proportion, this clonotype is medium-sized. The chain employs TRBV28 and TRBJ2-2, with 11 bases lining up with TRBD2. V lost 6 bases to trimming and J lost 5 bases; unmatched junction nucleotides: 11. This CDR3 contains 17 residues. Germline assignment: CDR1 MDHEN and CDR2 SYDVKM. This CDR3 reads CASSLSGRALRTGELFF. The DNA for the CDR3 is TGTGCCAGCAGCCTTAGCGGGAGGGCCCTTAGGACCGGGGAGCTGTTTTTT.

CDR3: CATSGSVNTGELFF. The CDR3, as DNA: TGTGCCACCAGTGGATCAGTGAACACCGGGGAGCTGTTTTTT. This sequence joins TRBV24-1 and TRBJ2-2; unclear D gene. Germline values: CDR1 KGHDR, CDR2 SFDVKD. The CDR3 sequence is 14 residues long. Trimming took off 5 bases at V and 1 base at J, with 7 bases between the two ends.

This clonotype appeared a few times. No conserved phenylalanine or tryptophan ends this CDR3, so it is likely a read error. This chain links TRBV6-5 with TRBJ2-1, with 11 positions matching TRBD1. The CDR3 runs 16 residues. Germline values: CDR1 MNHEY, CDR2 SVGAGI. CDR3 sequence reads: CASSYYGTGGGNEQFL. For the CDR3, the DNA is TGTGCTAGCAGTTACTACGGGACAGGGGGTGGAAATGAGCAGTTCTTG.

This clonotype is judged medium-sized. The chain uses TRBV25-1 and TRBJ1-2; D perhaps matches TRBD1 (6 bases). The ends were cut back, 4 bases at V and 4 bases at J, with 19 bases in the middle. Germline assignment: CDR1 MGHDK and CDR2 SYGVNS. This CDR3 contains 16 residues. CDR3 coding DNA: TGTGCCAGCAGTGGGGGGGCCGGGGCAAGAGCCTATGGCTACACCTTC. The encoded protein is CASSGGAGARAYGYTF.

The chain carries TRBV14 and TRBJ2-7; 12 nucleotides agree with TRBD1. This CDR3 spans 19 amino acids. The germline gives CDR1 SGHDN, CDR2 FVKESK. Trimming removed 10 bases from V and 3 bases from J; junction bases left unmatched: 22. The chain's CDR3 is CANHIWDRGPTIALYEQYF. For the CDR3, the DNA is TGTGCCAACCATATCTGGGACAGGGGGCCGACAATTGCCCTCTACGAGCAGTACTTC.

This clonotype was observed many times. The genes are TRBV7-8 and TRBJ2-7; D gene uncertain. Germline CDR1 and CDR2: SGHVS and FQNEAQ. The CDR3 is 15 amino acids. The V end was cut by 0 bases, the J end by 0 bases, with 9 bases between. The CDR3 sequence is CASSLAGMSSYEQYF. The CDR3 region has the DNA TGTGCCAGCAGCTTAGCGGGCATGAGCTCCTACGAGCAGTACTTC. The full variable domain, with the rest looked up from reference TRBV7-8 and TRBJ2-7, is GAGVSQSPRYKVAKRGQDVALRCDPISGHVSLFWYQQALGQGPEFLTYFQNEAQLDKSGLPSDRFFAERPEGSVSTLKIQRTQQEDSAVYLCASSLAGMSSYEQYFGPGTRLTVT.

Comments on this clonotype: A much larger clonotype is one base distant, so this may be a read error. The chain links TRBV4-2 to TRBJ2-1, with TRBD2 identical over 12 bases. The CDR3 length is 16 residues. Germline V gene sequence: CDR1 LGHNA, CDR2 YNFKEQ. The CDR3: CASSPGLAGGPGERFF. As DNA, the CDR3 is TGTGCCAGCAGCCCGGGGCTAGCGGGAGGGCCGGGTGAGCGGTTCTTC.